The clone carrying this T cell receptor (beta chain) was counted between two and nine times. The antigen is unknown. This CDR3 contains 13 residues. The V gene's germline CDR1 is MGHRA and CDR2 YSYEKL. Trimming took off 4 bases at V and 7 bases at J, with 11 bases between the two ends. These data belong to a study of cytomegalovirus exposure and HLA in healthy donors. Whole-study results and caveats: An Asian-associated ancestry cluster reportedly showed fewer N-insertions than the approximately 670-donor mean in a later analysis. Later examination showed HLA-associated TCR beta chains had greater clonal expansion than equally common others. Rare TCR sequences dominated, though some public TCRs recurred in many donors. The records held CMV serostatus as the only immune exposure information.

PCR amplification relied on 60 Vbeta primers (plus 13 Jbeta primers). Sequencing used immunoSEQ multiplex PCR; TCRdb keeps in-frame clones, though not all of them. The repertoire holds about 140,000 clones, with 60% to 85% as singletons. This receptor was identified in a man aged 40-49 years in good health and CMV-seronegative. This sequence joins TRBV4-1 and TRBJ2-1; TRBD2 might be the D (6 bases). Sequences were obtained from PBMCs. The CDR3 region is CASSPTSFNEQFF. The CDR3, as DNA: TGCGCCAGCAGCCCGACTAGTTTTAATGAGCAGTTCTTC.